This TCR beta chain was identified during a study of shared clonotypes between healthy human individuals. The donors were adults (healthy and HIV-negative) with no recent acute infections or vaccinations. Sorted subsets were amplified in replicate PCRs using approximately 0.2 ug DNA, roughly 30,000 T cell genomes. Produced via immunoSEQ multiplex PCR; TCRdb's table is partial and in-frame only. The sample includes nearly 1,000,000 clones, over 60% of them seen just once. This CDR3 spans 15 amino acids. Trimming cost V 3 bases and J 8 bases; bases outside gene matches: 9. CDR1 and CDR2 from the germline V gene are ENHRY and SYGVKD.

This receptor was obtained from a man in his late teens or twenties in good health. This rearrangement joins TRBV10-3 to TRBJ2-1; 8 bases align to TRBD2. Sequencing used memory CD4+ T cells sorted from blood. Subset of the sample: CD45RA-negative fraction. The CDR3 loop is CAISDSAGAGHEQFF. The DNA for the CDR3 is TGTGCCATCAGTGATTCAGCGGGGGCGGGTCATGAGCAGTTCTTC.